The 11 T cell receptor beta chains in this list originate from one sample, sequenced in a study of memory CD4+ T cells and cytomegalovirus serostatus. The method was immunoSEQ multiplex PCR; TCRdb's version includes in-frame clones alone and lacks a portion of them. Among about 42,000 clones, 65% to 80% were seen once, and the ten largest hold around 0.6%. The sort gate was single viable CD3+CD4+CD8-CD45RO+ cells for memory CD4+ T cells. Sequencing used memory CD4+ T cells from blood. The receptor set was obtained from an adult in good health and CMV-seronegative.

With regard to this clone: A read error may produce the germline difference seen at one junction end. The chain combines TRBV11-2 with TRBJ1-1, with no clear D. Germline V CDR1 and CDR2: SGHAT, FQNNGV. The CDR3 sequence is 14 residues long. The CDR3 sequence is CASSVDGRNTEAFF. The CDR3 DNA sequence: TGTGCCAGCAGCGTAGACGGACGGAACACTGAAGCTTTCTTT.

The chain uses TRBV9 and TRBJ1-2; 8 bases are a match to TRBD1. The junction had 11 bases not matched to a gene; V was cut back by 4 bases and J by 6 bases. The CDR3 has 15 residues. The germline gives CDR1 SGDLS, CDR2 YYNGEE. For the CDR3, the DNA is TGTGCCAGCAGCCCAAGCTGGACAGGGCGGGATGGCTACACCTTC. Its translation: CASSPSWTGRDGYTF. Full variable domain (remainder filled in from reference TRBV9 and TRBJ1-2): DSGVTQTPKHLITATGQRVTLRCSPRSGDLSVYWYQQSLDQGLQFLIQYYNGEERAKGNILERFSAQQFPDLHSELNLSSLELGDSALYFCASSPSWTGRDGYTFGSGTRLTVV.

The V and J genes are TRBV28 and TRBJ1-3; D unclear. The V end was cut by 2 bases, the J end by 4 bases, with 12 bases between. The length of the CDR3 is 15 residues. Germline lookup yields CDR1 MDHEN and CDR2 SYDVKM. The CDR3 protein is CASSLGVAYGNTIYF. For the CDR3, the DNA is TGTGCCAGCAGTTTAGGTGTGGCGTACGGAAACACCATATATTTT.

V and J are TRBV6-5 and TRBJ2-7; tentatively, D is TRBD1 (5 bases). V was shortened by 0 bases and J by 3 bases, with 6 bases between the two germline ends. There are 13 residues in the CDR3. The germline gives CDR1 MNHEY, CDR2 SVGAGI. The CDR3 region has the DNA TGTGCCAGCAGTTACTCCCAGGGCTACGAGCAGTACTTC. Translated, it gives CASSYSQGYEQYF.

The rearrangement joins TRBV7-2 to TRBJ2-7, with 7 bases fitting TRBD1. Germline CDR1 reads SGHTA; CDR2 reads FQGNSA. This CDR3 comprises 16 residues. V gave up 4 bases and J gave up 1 base; unmatched junction bases: 10. The CDR3 reads CASSSQPGQISYEQYF. As DNA, the CDR3 is TGTGCCAGCAGCTCGCAGCCGGGACAGATATCCTACGAGCAGTACTTC.

The rearrangement uses TRBV5-1 and TRBJ2-4; D is possibly TRBD1 (5 bases). CDR1 and CDR2 (germline): SGHRS, YFSETQ. This CDR3 has 14 amino acids. With 0 bases removed from V and 9 bases from J, the gap between germline ends came to 13 bases. In nucleotides, the CDR3 is TGCGCCAGCAGCTTGGATGGCAGGGAAGGCATTCAGTACTTC. Protein product: CASSLDGREGIQYF.

The rearrangement uses TRBV2 and TRBJ2-6; possibly TRBD2 for D (5 bases). This CDR3 comprises 15 residues. With 7 bases removed from V and 0 bases from J, the gap between germline ends came to 10 bases. Germline CDR1 reads SNHLY; CDR2 reads FYNNEI. The CDR3 nucleotides are TGTGCCAGCACTCGAGGGTTCTCTGGGGCCAACGTCCTGACTTTC. Translating it yields CASTRGFSGANVLTF.

A few counts support this clone. CDR3: CAWIPRDRSADTQYF. Here the CDR3 DNA reads TGTGCCTGGATCCCCCGGGACAGGTCCGCAGATACGCAGTATTTT. V is TRBV30 and J is TRBJ2-3; 8 bases fit TRBD1. CDR1 is GTSNPN, CDR2 SVGIG, per germline (reference sequence). J gave up 4 bases and V 4 bases, and 10 bases lay outside the gene matches. The CDR3 length is 15 residues.

This chain links TRBV5-1 with TRBJ2-3, with D perhaps matching TRBD1 (6 bases). The CDR3 contains 18 residues. Between the trimmed V and J ends, which lost 1 base and 4 bases, there was a span of 22 bases. In germline, CDR1 is SGHRS, CDR2 YFSETQ. The DNA for the CDR3 is TGCGCCAGCAGCTTGTTATTAACAATGGGCAGGGGACCAGATACGCAGTATTTT. As protein: CASSLLLTMGRGPDTQYF.

This chain uses TRBV30 with TRBJ1-5, with 9 bases matching TRBD1. CDR1 and CDR2 from the germline V gene are GTSNPN and SVGIG (reference sequence). The CDR3 runs to 15 residues. Germline trimming cut 2 bases from V and 2 bases from J; bases unmatched to any gene: 4. CDR3 in DNA: TGTGCCTGGAGTAGGGGACAGGGCGGCAATCAGCCCCAGCATTTT. The encoded protein is CAWSRGQGGNQPQHF.

The rearrangement joins TRBV6-1 to TRBJ2-5, with a weak D call TRBD1 (6 bases). Germline V gene lookup returns CDR1 MNHNS and CDR2 SASEGT. The CDR3 covers 14 residues. Trimming shortened V by 5 bases and J by 4 bases, and 14 bases separated the two germline ends. CDR3 region: CASSTRGWRETQYF. As DNA, the CDR3 is TGTGCCAGCAGTACCAGGGGCTGGCGAGAGACCCAGTACTTC.